This T cell receptor (beta chain) was recovered during a study of identical twins (dated by TCRdb to 2016 to 2017). For the study in its entirety: To test whether fetal clonotypes persist, this study deep-sequenced TCR alpha and beta repertoires from monozygotic twins, from unrelated adults of various ages, and from cord blood. To rule out contamination, replicate twin experiments were performed at different times with different library preparation protocols.

All donors were healthy Caucasians. Three pairs of female monozygotic twins, all aged roughly 18 to 29 years, made up the twin cohort. Miltenyi CD45RO+ enrichment and human naive T-cell isolation kits were used to isolate memory (CD45RO+) and naive T cells from PBMC. Trimming takes 2 bases from V and 9 bases from J, and the germline ends sit 8 bases apart. The CDR3 covers 11 residues, taking in both the cysteine and the phenylalanine. The only DNA kept is the CDR3, 33 bases in frame from the first base. CDR1 is given as ENHRY and CDR2 as SYGVKD, both from the germline V gene. The library was generated by 5' RACE. The reads were generated on an Illumina HiSeq 2000. Template switching introduced a universal primer binding site; the final cDNA contained a unique molecular identifier, enabling accurate counting of TCR cDNA molecules. Specific primers in the conserved constant-segment region were used to synthesize first-strand cDNA for the TCR alpha and beta chains. To control for contamination, every cDNA library carried two barcodes: a SMART-Mk sample barcode plus Illumina barcodes. TruSeq adapter sequences, together with Illumina sample barcodes, were added in two successive PCR steps. The TCR alpha and beta cDNA libraries were sequenced on the Illumina HiSeq platform using custom primers. Per the source publication's procedure: Raw reads were processed with MiGEC to extract unique molecular identifiers, and MiXCR was used to determine CDR3 positions. Recombination models were inferred per individual with the repgenHMM and IGoR tools using an EM algorithm. The analysis of shared clonotypes was done with the tcR package in R, with sharing normalized by the product of cloneset sizes. To study raw recombination without the effects of thymic and clonal selection, out-of-frame nonproductive sequences were analyzed. TCRdb cleaned the public reads at Q25 with fastp, built clones with MiXCR and kept in-frame beta chains. Each CDR3 protein gets just one entry, which takes the most common genes and DNA from the rows behind it. TCRdb assigned the V and J calls; the authors' analysis was not used. The sample yields approximately 220,000 distinct CDR3 sequences; about 7.5% were counted once. The top ten constitute less than 2.5% of the sample.

Study-wide findings and limitations: Excess twin sharing in beta out-of-frame sequences was weaker because fewer shared sequences lowered the signal-to-noise ratio. Zero-insertion analyses could be partly confounded by invariant T cells such as MAIT and iNKT, though diverse VJ usage argued against such confounding for most clonotypes. Abundant cord blood beta clonotypes had fewer insertions, young adult naive repertoires showed a similar but weaker trend, and memory repertoires showed no such trend. Conclusions relied on cross-sectional statistical analysis, since the same donors could not be followed over many years. Compared with coincidental sharing between unrelated individuals, out-of-frame TCR alpha sequences shared between twins had an excess of sequences with low generation probability. In monozygotic twins, recombination models systematically underestimated out-of-frame TCR alpha sharing, but the models matched the sharing seen between unrelated individuals.

This clonotype is identified as medium-sized (0.01 to 0.1%). The antigen it binds to is not known. Base-call qualities are not available, and no considerably larger clone is one nucleotide away. This sample was shared with a second study, whose subject was yellow fever vaccine responses in identical twins. According to the second study: According to the authors, in identical twins the way T cells responded to vaccination appeared partly convergent and partly personalized. Focusing on identical twins, the study followed the T cell clones that responded to the vaccine, and did so with precision.

The sample consisted of memory (CD45RO+) T cells sorted from blood. This sample's cell subset or site label indicates: CD45RO+ enriched T cells. The TCR originated in a young woman in good health. Recombination connected TRBV10-3 to TRBJ2-7, with TRBD1 perhaps the D gene, on 5 matching bases. The CDR3 corresponds to CAISEGASQYF. At the DNA level, the sequence is TGTGCCATCAGTGAGGGGGCATCGCAGTACTTC.